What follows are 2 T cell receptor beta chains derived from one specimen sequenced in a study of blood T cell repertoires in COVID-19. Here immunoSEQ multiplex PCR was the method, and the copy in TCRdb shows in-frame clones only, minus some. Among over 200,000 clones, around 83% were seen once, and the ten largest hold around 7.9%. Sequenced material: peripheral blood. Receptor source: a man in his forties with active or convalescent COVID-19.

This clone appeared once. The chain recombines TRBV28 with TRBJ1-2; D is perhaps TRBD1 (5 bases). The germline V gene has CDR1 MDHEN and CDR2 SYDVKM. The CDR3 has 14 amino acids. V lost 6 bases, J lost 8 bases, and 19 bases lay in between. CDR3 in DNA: TGTGCCAGCAGCCCTTCTGGGGGGACGGGGGGCTACACCTTC. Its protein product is CASSPSGGTGGYTF.

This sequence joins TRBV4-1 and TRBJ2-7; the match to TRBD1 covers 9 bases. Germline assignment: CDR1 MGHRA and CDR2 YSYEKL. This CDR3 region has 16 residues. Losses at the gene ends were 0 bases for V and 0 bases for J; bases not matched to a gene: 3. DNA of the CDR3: TGCGCCAGCAGCCAAGAATTACAGGGGGCCTCCTACGAGCAGTACTTC. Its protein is CASSQELQGASYEQYF.